This T cell receptor (beta chain) derives from a study of OX40 agonist ivuxolimab in advanced cancers. General study points: Antigen specificity was not determined for the expanded peripheral T cells.

Turning to this clone: Its target is not known.

On cycle 4 day 1 and cycle 7 day 1, as well as at baseline, blood was sampled. TCRdb's copy holds only in-frame clones and misses some; the assay was immunoSEQ multiplex PCR. The table lists roughly 40,000 clones, approximately 78% of them singletons. The CDR3 spans 13 residues. Germline CDR1 and CDR2: KGHSH and LQKENI. Trimming took 3 bases from V and 2 from J, leaving 8 bases between them. This specimen was CD4+ or CD8+ T cells sorted from blood, taken in a trial of the OX40 agonist ivuxolimab. The clonotype originates from an adult with an advanced solid tumor such as melanoma, head and neck, liver or kidney cancer. The chain has TRBV18 and TRBJ2-7; D possibly corresponds to TRBD1 (5 bases). CDR3 coding DNA: TGTGCCAGCTCACCCAGGGTTGCCTACGAGCAGTACTTC. Translated, it gives CASSPRVAYEQYF.